The rows below give T cell receptor beta chains drawn from one sample of a study of cytomegalovirus exposure and HLA in healthy donors. TCRdb keeps only in-frame clones here, not all; method: immunoSEQ multiplex PCR. The sample carries 150,000 to 180,000 clones, 82% recorded once. The sample was PBMCs. The receptors derive from a woman between 50 and 59 years old in good health and CMV-seropositive. Each CDR3 is given without its conserved first and last residue. Clone size is given for some rows only: seen once, a few or many times, or a class if the clone is expanded.

CDR3	V	J	size
ASSQGGQEQF	TRBV14	TRBJ2-1	.
ASSPNLAFTDTQY	TRBV18	TRBJ2-3	.
ASSLDRRGAYEQY	TRBV5-1	TRBJ2-7	.
ASSQGTADTQY	TRBV4-1	TRBJ2-3	once
ASSPRPQGPGELF	TRBV6-6	TRBJ2-2	.
ASRRDTWDSGYT	TRBV27	TRBJ1-2	.
ASSDEQGIEAF	TRBV9	TRBJ1-1	.
ASSFFVGGDGGYT	TRBV6-5	TRBJ1-2	few
ASSERMNTEAF	TRBV2	TRBJ1-1	.
ASSEPGGYGYT	TRBV25-1	TRBJ1-2	.
ASGTTAEAF	TRBV6-1	TRBJ1-1	.
ASSQESQAGAYNEQF	TRBV4-2	TRBJ2-1	.
ASSPDRGNSPLH	TRBV18	TRBJ1-6	.
ASGLVGSFSSNQPQH	TRBV12-5	TRBJ1-5	.
ASSSRGTDTQY	TRBV5-1	TRBJ2-3	.
ASSQWGGPNQPQH	TRBV4-1	TRBJ1-5	.
ASSSAPNSGVGGDTQY	TRBV7-2	TRBJ2-3	once